One sample yielded the 6 T cell receptor beta chains listed below, sequenced in a study of Ad26.COV2.S vaccination and SARS-CoV-2 variants. Stated treatment: some 19 received Ad26.COV2.S at low or high dose, single or two shots; about five received placebo; per-sample allocation not given. Collection of samples fell on day 63 after the first vaccine or placebo injection. Data came from immunoSEQ multiplex PCR; TCRdb stores just in-frame clones and leaves some out. The sample has roughly 390,000 clones, 70% to 90% seen once. The material was peripheral blood, obtained in a trial of Ad26.COV2.S vaccine versus placebo. The receptors derive from a person between 18 and 59 years old who received the Ad26.COV2.S COVID-19 vaccine or a placebo.

The chain employs TRBV5-1 and TRBJ2-3; the D is unclear. Trimming shortened V by 1 base and J by 4 bases, and 7 bases separated the two germline ends. This CDR3 comprises 13 residues. Germline V gives CDR1 SGHRS, CDR2 YFSETQ. The CDR3 is CASSLMGSDTQYF. CDR3 coding DNA: TGCGCCAGCAGCTTGATGGGCTCAGATACGCAGTATTTT.

The chain combines TRBV4-1 with TRBJ2-1; 12 bases align to TRBD2. The length of the CDR3 is 15 residues. The junction had 10 bases not matched to a gene; V was cut back by 4 bases and J by 12 bases. Germline lookup yields CDR1 MGHRA and CDR2 YSYEKL. The chain's CDR3 is CASSRGTSGSSGQFF. The CDR3 DNA follows: TGCGCCAGCAGCCGAGGGACTAGCGGGTCCTCTGGGCAGTTCTTC.

This clone has just one count. V and J are TRBV2 and TRBJ1-2; possibly TRBD1 for D (6 bases). CDR3 length: 13 amino acids. From germline, CDR1 is SNHLY and CDR2 FYNNEI. The DNA of the CDR3 is TGTGCTTTACAGGGAGCTCTCAACTATGGCTACACCTTC. Its protein is CALQGALNYGYTF.

In its sample, this clone was seen once. The V gene is TRBV7-9, the J gene TRBJ2-3; D call uncertain. Germline CDR1 and CDR2: SEHNR and FQNEAQ (reference sequence). Trimming stripped 3 bases from V and 0 bases from J, with 10 bases between. The CDR3 extends over 15 amino acids. CDR3: CASSFSVPSTDTQYF. In nucleotides, the CDR3 is TGTGCCAGCAGCTTTTCAGTTCCTAGCACAGATACGCAGTATTTT. Filled out from reference TRBV7-9 and TRBJ2-3, the complete variable domain reads DTGVSQNPRHKITKRGQNVTFRCDPISEHNRLYWYRQTLGQGPEFLTYFQNEAQLEKSRLLSDRFSAERPKGSFSTLEIQRTEQGDSAMYLCASSFSVPSTDTQYFGPGTRLTVL.

V gene TRBV4-1 combines with J gene TRBJ2-7, with 7 bases identical to TRBD2. Germline CDR1 and CDR2: MGHRA and YSYEKL. CDR3 length: 16 residues. V shed 0 bases, J shed 5 bases, and the junction held 10 bases outside the gene matches. For the CDR3, the DNA is TGCGCCAGCAGCCAAGATCTATGGGGGGGAACGAACGAGCAGTACTTC. Amino acids: CASSQDLWGGTNEQYF.

J is TRBJ2-2 and V is TRBV3-1 (or the pseudogene TRBV3-2); D gene unclear. Looked up from germline, CDR1 is LGHDT and CDR2 is YNNKEL (reference sequence). The V gene lost 0 bases and the J gene lost 6 bases, with 11 bases spanning the gap. There are 15 residues in the CDR3. The CDR3 DNA reads as TGTGCCAGCAGCCAAGACCTGGAGTCTGCCGGGGAGCTGTTTTTT. Translated: CASSQDLESAGELFF.